This T cell receptor beta chain was found in a study of T cell repertoires in ileal Crohn's disease (dated by TCRdb to between 2018 and 2020). For context, the study as a whole: The median duration of disease was roughly 7.6 years, and at the time of surgery around 32% of patients were active smokers. A total of about 170 mucosal samples from around 60 patients were sequenced, with samples obtained at several locations on the surgical specimen and at postoperative endoscopy. Running in parallel with the study was a multicentre cohort set up to find predictors of early endoscopic recurrence following ileocolonic resection. The M6 samples were biopsies of the neoterminal ileum collected during postoperative colonoscopy. A prospective multicentre cohort supplied the 57 Crohn's disease patients whose TCR repertoires were analysed. A Rutgeerts score higher than i0 was the definition used for endoscopic postoperative recurrence. All patients had surgery for a complication: stricturing disease in around 60% and penetrating disease in roughly 40%. About half of the patients received postoperative therapy: about a dozen received thiopurines and 15 to 20 received anti-TNF agents.

Interpreted using the paper, the time point label stands for: neoterminal ileum biopsy at postoperative endoscopy, about 6 months after surgery. Eligible patients were adults with ileal or ileocolonic Crohn's disease who had an indication for ileocolonic resection. Whole ileal mucosal biopsies were stored frozen at -80°C before DNA extraction. Genomic DNA was isolated from frozen whole biopsies using a TRizol-based method, and the DNA was quantified with a NanoDrop 2000 spectrophotometer. Details on this clone: Its target antigen remains unknown. Qualities for individual bases were not recorded, and no much larger clone is one base off.

The paper's findings and limits, for the study overall: Compared with non-smokers, patients who were active smokers at surgery showed a significantly higher proportion of clonal expansions (about 25% vs 20%, p=0.02). Within the first year after surgery, the timing of postoperative endoscopy varied, and the median delay was almost seven months. More high-frequency clones were carried by sorted CD8 T cells than by CD4 T cells, suggesting that mucosal expansions were mainly CD8. Higher percentages of high-frequency clones at the time of surgery were linked to endoscopic recurrence, and every patient with clonality above 26.8% (18/57) had recurrence. Only a subgroup of patients, of unstated size, had mucosal CD4 and CD8 T cells sorted and sequenced.

For commercial TCRB immunosequencing, approximately 460 nanograms of biopsy DNA were submitted for each sample. CDR3 regions were amplified from genomic DNA by Adaptive Biotechnology using a two-step, amplification bias-controlled multiplex PCR. The first PCR used primers for every V and J gene segment; the second PCR added barcodes and Illumina adapters. CDR3 libraries were sequenced on an Illumina instrument. Turning to the authors' computational methods: Vendor-provided pipelines were combined with custom analysis of raw data in R/Bioconductor under R version 3.3.0. Clonality, which ranges from 0 to 1, was calculated as the inverse of the normalised Shannon entropy across all productive clones. High-frequency clones were defined as the share of the repertoire occupied by the top 100 clones, with only clones passing a 95% confidence test being retained. The Simpson index measured repertoire diversity, and the Morisita-Horn index measured overlap between samples. TCRdb mirrors the immuneACCESS table, restricted to in-frame sequences. Some clones are absent from its copies; in checked studies, under half trace to an unresolved V gene, and the reason for the others is unknown. Clone size and the V and J calls come from that table; the DNA yielded D and trimming. The sample table records some 5,400 clones; about two thirds of these occur just once. The top ten constitute about 29% of the sample.

Inclusive of the bounding cysteine and phenylalanine, the CDR3 is 13 residues long. The kept DNA is CDR3 alone, 39 bases in frame from the first base. Trimming removed 6 bases from V and 6 bases from J; the gene matches leave 6 bases unexplained. CDR1 and CDR2 were assigned from the germline V gene as SGHTA and FQGNSA. The V gene is TRBV7-2 and the J gene is TRBJ1-2; TRBD1 aligns with 8 central bases. This clonotype was sampled from an adult with Crohn's disease. Sequencing input: ileal tissue. The DNA sequence is TGTGCCAGCAGGTATGGACAGGGTGATGGCTACACCTTC. Its protein reads: CASRYGQGDGYTF.